Presented here are 30 T cell receptor beta chains from one specimen sequenced in a study of blood T cell repertoires in COVID-19. The table came from immunoSEQ multiplex PCR; TCRdb's copy has only in-frame clones and leaves some out. The sample has around 180,000 clones, more than 75% seen once; the top ten hold less than 20%. Sequencing input: PBMCs or T cells enriched from blood (not recorded which). These receptors were taken from a woman aged 45-59 years with acute COVID-19.

In DNA form, the CDR3 reads TGTGCCAGCAGTTTTCGGCAGGGTAAAGATACGCAGTATTTT. Translated: CASSFRQGKDTQYF. The chain combines TRBV27 with TRBJ2-3; maybe TRBD1 (5 bases). Germline CDR1 reads MNHEY; CDR2 reads SMNVEV (reference sequence). Trimming took 3 bases from V and 5 from J, leaving 12 bases between them. The CDR3 contains 14 residues.

This clone occurred a few times. This chain connects TRBV7-2 to TRBJ2-7; D may be TRBD1 (6 bases). CDR1 and CDR2 (germline): SGHTA, FQGNSA. The CDR3 covers 13 residues. V lost 4 bases and J lost 3, with 10 bases in between. CDR3 in DNA: TGTGCCAGCAGCTCCGTACAGGGCTACGAGCAGTACGTC. Protein: CASSSVQGYEQYV.

The chain couples TRBV27 to TRBJ2-7; a weak D match, TRBD1 (5 bases). CDR1 MNHEY and CDR2 SMNVEV come from the germline V gene (reference sequence). The CDR3 has 13 residues. The V and J ends lost 6 bases and 3 bases respectively, with 12 bases between them. CDR3 region: CASRHTGHYEQYV. The CDR3 nucleotides read TGTGCCAGCAGGCATACCGGACACTACGAGCAGTACGTC.

This sequence joins TRBV7-8 and TRBJ1-2, with D unresolved. With 5 bases removed from V and 4 bases from J, the gap between germline ends came to 11 bases. The CDR3 is 13 amino acids. Looked up from germline, CDR1 is SGHVS and CDR2 is FQNEAQ. This CDR3 reads CASSLREFYGYTF. The CDR3 DNA follows: TGTGCCAGCAGCCTGAGGGAGTTCTATGGCTACACCTTC. Full variable domain (missing parts from reference TRBV7-8 and TRBJ1-2): GAGVSQSPRYKVAKRGQDVALRCDPISGHVSLFWYQQALGQGPEFLTYFQNEAQLDKSGLPSDRFFAERPEGSVSTLKIQRTQQEDSAVYLCASSLREFYGYTFGSGTRLTVV.

This chain links TRBV7-2 with TRBJ2-1; 7 nucleotides agree with TRBD2. Germline CDR1 and CDR2: SGHTA and FQGNSA. CDR3 length equals 13 residues. V shed 5 bases, J shed 9 bases, and the junction held 7 bases outside the gene matches. This CDR3 is CASSLPGEGEQFF. Written as DNA, the CDR3 is TGTGCCAGCAGCCTCCCCGGGGAGGGTGAGCAGTTCTTC. Based on the CDR3 plus reference TRBV7-2 and TRBJ2-1, the full variable domain is GAGVSQSPSNKVTEKGKDVELRCDPISGHTALYWYRQSLGQGLEFLIYFQGNSAPDKSGLPSDRFSAERTGGSVSTLTIQRTQQEDSAVYLCASSLPGEGEQFFGPGTRLTVL.

The V gene is TRBV4-1, the J gene TRBJ2-5; 8 bases align to TRBD2. Germline V gene data show CDR1 as MGHRA and CDR2 as YSYEKL. This CDR3 contains 16 residues. Trimming removed 3 bases from V and 2 bases from J; junction bases left unmatched: 8. The CDR3 DNA sequence: TGCGCCAGCAGCCAGTATGAGCGGGGGCGACAAGAGACCCAGTACTTC. Its protein product is CASSQYERGRQETQYF.

Worth noting for this clone: Distinct nucleotide sequences in the sample also encode this CDR3. The chain is built from TRBV7-9 and TRBJ1-6; 9 nucleotides agree with TRBD1. The CDR3 extends over 14 amino acids. The ends lost 8 bases at V and 9 bases at J; junction bases unmatched: 8. Germline V lookup: CDR1 SEHNR, CDR2 FQNEAQ (reference sequence). CDR3 nucleotide sequence: TGTGCCAGCTCCCTCCCGGGACAGGGTTCACCCCTCCACTTT. Amino acid sequence: CASSLPGQGSPLHF.

The chain is built from TRBV19 and TRBJ1-4; 7 nucleotides agree with TRBD1. The CDR3 totals 16 residues. Germline CDR1 LNHDA, CDR2 SQIVND (reference sequence). The V segment lost 7 bases and the J segment 5 bases; nucleotides outside the gene matches: 13. The DNA for the CDR3 is TGTGCCAGTACCGCCCCCGGGGACAGAGCAAATGAAAAACTGTTTTTT. Translation: CASTAPGDRANEKLFF.

This chain joins TRBV2 and TRBJ1-1; D not resolved. The CDR3 length is 11 residues. V was trimmed by 11 bases and J by 4 bases, leaving 11 bases between them. Germline CDR1 and CDR2: SNHLY and FYNNEI. The CDR3 DNA reads as TGTGCCGCACGAACGGGCACTGAAGCTTTCTTT. This encodes CAARTGTEAFF.

This clone was found a few times. The V and J genes are TRBV24-1 and TRBJ2-1, with D possibly TRBD1 on 5 matching bases. The CDR3 consists of 17 residues. V lost 1 base, J lost 7 bases, and 19 bases lay in between. CDR1 KGHDR and CDR2 SFDVKD come from the germline V gene. Here the CDR3 DNA reads TGTGCCACCAGTGATTTTGTTTCGGCAGGGAAAGGGAATGAGCAGTTCTTC. Translated: CATSDFVSAGKGNEQFF.

The chain recombines TRBV28 with TRBJ2-2; D might be TRBD2 (5 bases). Germline CDR1 and CDR2: MDHEN and SYDVKM. The CDR3 consists of 16 residues. Trimming took off 5 bases at V and 4 bases at J, with 17 bases between the two ends. CDR3 coding DNA: TGTGCCAGCAGTGGGGTGAGGGCTAAACTCACCGGGGAGCTGTTTTTT. This sequence encodes CASSGVRAKLTGELFF.

CDR3 protein: CASSLSLAAADGELFF. In DNA form, the CDR3 reads TGTGCCAGCAGCTTAAGTCTCGCGGCCGCCGACGGGGAGCTGTTTTTT. This chain connects TRBV7-3 to TRBJ2-2, with D uncertain. This CDR3 is 16 amino acids long. Germline values: CDR1 SGHTA, CDR2 FQGTGA. V lost 1 base to trimming and J lost 7 bases, with 16 bases between them.

V usage is TRBV9 and J usage is TRBJ1-5, with D hard to call. Germline-derived CDR1 and CDR2 are SGDLS and YYNGEE. V gave up 3 bases and J gave up 6 bases, with 10 bases separating them. There are 13 residues in the CDR3. CDR3 nucleotides: TGTGCCAGCAGCGCCGAGTGGAGTCAGCCCCAGCATTTT. Translating gives CASSAEWSQPQHF.

The chain joins TRBV7-2 to TRBJ2-7; D is possibly TRBD1 (5 bases). CDR1 and CDR2 from the germline V gene are SGHTA and FQGNSA. V dropped 5 bases and J dropped 0 bases, with 14 bases sitting between them. The CDR3 extends over 15 amino acids. The CDR3 spells CASSPGPKSSYEQYV. In DNA form, the CDR3 reads TGTGCCAGCAGCCCAGGGCCTAAAAGCTCCTACGAGCAGTACGTC.

This chain links TRBV6-6 with TRBJ1-5, with 7 positions matching TRBD1. With V trimmed by 7 bases and J by 7 bases, 10 bases remained unmatched. This CDR3 has 14 residues. From germline, CDR1 is MNHNY and CDR2 SVGAGI (reference sequence). CDR3: CASTTGAGLQPQHF. The CDR3 nucleotides are TGTGCCAGCACTACAGGGGCGGGCCTCCAGCCCCAGCATTTT.

The V gene is TRBV5-8, the J gene TRBJ1-6, with D unresolved. There are 14 residues in the CDR3. Looked up from germline, CDR1 is SGHTS and CDR2 is YDEGEE. Trimming pared 5 bases from V and 6 bases from J, leaving 12 bases between. The CDR3 coding sequence is TGTGCCAGCAGACGGGATTTATTTAATTCACCCCTCCACTTT. The encoded protein is CASRRDLFNSPLHF.

This rearrangement joins TRBV6-5 to TRBJ2-1; 12 bases agree with TRBD2. The CDR3 sequence is 16 residues long. CDR1 is MNHEY, CDR2 SVGAGI, per germline. V lost 2 bases to trimming and J lost 8 bases; unmatched junction nucleotides: 7. In nucleotides, the CDR3 is TGTGCCAGCAGTTACCCGACTAGCGGGGGTGACGATGAGCAGTTCTTC. It yields the protein CASSYPTSGGDDEQFF.

The table lists this clone with a count of one. CDR3: CASSGPTGYNTGELFF. The CDR3, as DNA: TGTGCCAGCAGCGGCCCCACAGGGTATAACACCGGGGAGCTGTTTTTT. The rearrangement links TRBV7-3 to TRBJ2-2; D might be TRBD1 (6 bases). This CDR3 is 16 amino acids long. Germline V CDR1 and CDR2: SGHTA, FQGTGA. The V gene lost 5 bases and the J gene lost 2 bases, with 15 bases spanning the gap.

The V gene is TRBV7-2, the J gene TRBJ1-6; no clear D. This CDR3 is built from 15 residues. V was trimmed by 3 bases and J by 0 bases, leaving 6 bases between them. CDR1 SGHTA and CDR2 FQGNSA come from the germline V gene. The CDR3 sequence: CASSLGSSYNSPLHF. The CDR3 nucleotides are TGTGCCAGCAGCTTGGGGAGCTCCTATAATTCACCCCTCCACTTT.

In nucleotides, the CDR3 is TGTGCCAGCAGCGTAGAGCCCCGCGGGGGGGCGGGAAATGAGCAGTTCTTC. It codes for CASSVEPRGGAGNEQFF. This sequence joins TRBV9 and TRBJ2-1, with 9 nucleotides matching TRBD2. Germline V gene lookup returns CDR1 SGDLS and CDR2 YYNGEE. Trimming removed 0 bases from V and 7 bases from J; junction bases left unmatched: 11. The CDR3 loop spans 17 amino acids.

The V gene is TRBV28, the J gene TRBJ1-5; tentative D call: TRBD1 (6 bases). The CDR3 length is 15 residues. Germline V lookup: CDR1 MDHEN, CDR2 SYDVKM. V lost 5 bases, J lost 3 bases, and 14 bases lay in between. CDR3 nucleotides: TGTGCCAGCAGTGCCGCGGACAGCCACAATCAGCCCCAGCATTTT. Its translation is CASSAADSHNQPQHF.

The J gene is TRBJ1-6, the V gene TRBV10-3, with D tentatively TRBD1 (5 bases). Germline CDR1 and CDR2: ENHRY and SYGVKD. The CDR3 runs to 14 residues. V dropped 4 bases and J dropped 10 bases, with 14 bases sitting between them. CDR3 in amino acids: CAISVGQGSSPLHF. DNA for the CDR3: TGTGCCATCAGTGTCGGGCAGGGAAGCTCACCCCTCCACTTT.

The rearrangement uses TRBV18 and TRBJ1-1; D is unresolved. CDR3 length equals 16 residues. Trimming removed 2 bases at V and 1 base at J, with 14 bases between. In germline, CDR1 is KGHSH, CDR2 LQKENI. The CDR3 DNA follows: TGTGCCAGCTCACCAGCCTTTGGAGTCGGGAACACTGAAGCTTTCTTT. Translation gives CASSPAFGVGNTEAFF.

The chain uses TRBV6-1 and TRBJ1-5; D call uncertain. The germline CDR1 and CDR2 sequences are MNHNS and SASEGT. V lost 1 base to trimming and J lost 2 bases, with 9 bases between them. The length of the CDR3 is 15 residues. This CDR3 is CASSEELIGNQPQHF. In DNA, the CDR3 is TGTGCCAGCAGTGAAGAGTTAATAGGCAATCAGCCCCAGCATTTT.

The chain recombines TRBV6-5 with TRBJ2-1, with a weak D call TRBD2 (6 bases). Trimming took off 6 bases at V and 4 bases at J, with 16 bases between the two ends. The CDR3 is 15 amino acids. CDR1 is MNHEY, CDR2 SVGAGI, per germline. The CDR3 DNA reads as TGTGCCAGCAGAAGGGATAGCGGACGATACAATGAGCAGTTCTTC. This encodes CASRRDSGRYNEQFF.

This chain uses TRBV7-9 with TRBJ2-2, with TRBD2 matching 12 bases. The CDR3 runs to 18 residues. The ends lost 5 bases at V and 1 base at J; junction bases unmatched: 8. Germline CDR1 is SEHNR and CDR2 is FQNEAQ (reference sequence). This CDR3 is CASSPWQGLAGNTGELFF. The CDR3, as DNA: TGTGCCAGCAGCCCCTGGCAGGGACTAGCGGGGAACACCGGGGAGCTGTTTTTT.

J is TRBJ1-3 and V is TRBV5-1, with D perhaps TRBD1 (6 bases). The V end lost 3 bases, the J end lost 0 bases, and 13 bases lay between the germline ends. This CDR3 spans 16 amino acids. Germline CDR1 and CDR2: SGHRS and YFSETQ. CDR3 residues: CASSWDTSYSGNTIYF. The CDR3 region has the DNA TGCGCCAGCAGCTGGGACACCTCGTACTCTGGAAACACCATATATTTT.

The chain employs TRBV28 and TRBJ1-2; perhaps TRBD1 as D (6 bases). V was clipped by 2 bases and J by 6 bases, with 7 bases between them. This CDR3 is 12 amino acids long. CDR1 is MDHEN, CDR2 SYDVKM, per germline. DNA for the CDR3: TGTGCCAGCAGTTTAGGGGGCGATGGCTACACCTTC. Protein sequence: CASSLGGDGYTF.

J is TRBJ2-3 and V is TRBV27; D not resolved. CDR1 and CDR2 (germline): MNHEY, SMNVEV (reference sequence). V was cut by 4 bases and J by 0 bases, with 14 bases left in between. The CDR3 has 16 amino acids. In DNA, the CDR3 is TGTGCCAGCAGTTCAAACTTGGCGGCTAGCACAGATACGCAGTATTTT. This gives the protein CASSSNLAASTDTQYF.

The chain is built from TRBV9 and TRBJ1-1; TRBD1 might be the D (6 bases). Per germline, CDR1 SGDLS and CDR2 YYNGEE. Trimming removed 3 bases from V and 0 bases from J, with 15 bases in between. There are 16 residues in the CDR3. The CDR3 region is CASSAPRGGVNTEAFF. The CDR3 DNA reads TGTGCCAGCAGCGCACCCAGAGGGGGGGTGAACACTGAAGCTTTCTTT.